Shown below are 12 T cell receptor beta chains from a single sample sequenced in a study of blood T cell repertoires in COVID-19. The protocol was immunoSEQ multiplex PCR, while the TCRdb copy is restricted to in-frame clones and leaves out a portion. The profile shows some 130,000 clones, 85% of them singletons. Sequences were obtained from peripheral blood. The receptors come from a man at least 80 years old with acute or convalescent COVID-19.

V is TRBV12-3 or TRBV12-4 and J is TRBJ2-5, with D perhaps matching TRBD1 (6 bases). Trimming shortened V by 2 bases and J by 5 bases, and 9 bases separated the two germline ends. This CDR3 comprises 13 residues. The chain's CDR3 is CASSLTGRETQYF. In DNA form, the CDR3 reads TGTGCCAGCAGTTTAACAGGGCGGGAGACCCAGTACTTC.

V and J are TRBV18 and TRBJ1-2; no clear D gene. The V gene lost 6 bases and the J gene lost 3 bases, with 11 bases spanning the gap. This CDR3 comprises 13 residues. Germline V gene sequence: CDR1 KGHSH, CDR2 LQKENI. CDR3 coding DNA: TGTGCCAGCTCTGCCACGGTAGACTATGGCTACACCTTC. Amino acids: CASSATVDYGYTF.

The chain recombines TRBV6-6 with TRBJ2-7; D remains unclear. This CDR3 is 11 amino acids long. Germline V lookup: CDR1 MNHNY, CDR2 SVGAGI (reference sequence). Trimming took 6 bases from V and 2 from J, leaving 5 bases between them. CDR3 bases: TGTGCCAGCAGAACTACCTACGAGCAGTACTTC. Translation gives CASRTTYEQYF.

The rearrangement links TRBV5-6 to TRBJ1-5, with no clear D. The CDR3 covers 16 residues. CDR1 and CDR2 (germline): SGHDT, YYEEEE. The V end lost 6 bases, the J end lost 2 bases, and 18 bases lay between the germline ends. Here the CDR3 reads CASTSRSTSGNQPQHF. CDR3 DNA: TGTGCCAGCACTTCCAGGTCAACCAGTGGCAATCAGCCCCAGCATTTT.

The chain is built from TRBV5-1 and TRBJ2-1; D is possibly TRBD2 (7 bases). The CDR3 has 16 amino acids. V was shortened by 5 bases and J by 4 bases, with 19 bases between the two germline ends. Germline loops: CDR1 SGHRS, CDR2 YFSETQ. As DNA, the CDR3 is TGCGCCAGCAGTAGGGGGGGCCATCTCGTTTACAATGAGCAGTTCTTC. This encodes CASSRGGHLVYNEQFF.

This chain links TRBV2 with TRBJ2-7; the D gene is possibly TRBD1 (5 bases). The germline gives CDR1 SNHLY, CDR2 FYNNEI. This CDR3 is 14 amino acids long. Trimming left V 4 bases short and J 3 bases short, with 13 bases between. Here the CDR3 reads CASSVNRMNYEQYF. The DNA of the CDR3 is TGTGCCAGCAGTGTTAACAGGATGAACTACGAGCAGTACTTC.

The chain uses TRBV5-1 and TRBJ2-3, with 9 nucleotides matching TRBD2. V trimming: 0 bases; J trimming: 3 bases; junction bases outside the gene matches: 5. CDR3 length equals 16 residues. The germline gives CDR1 SGHRS, CDR2 YFSETQ. Written as DNA, the CDR3 is TGCGCCAGCAGCTTGGTTCTAGCGGGGAAGACAGATACGCAGTATTTT. This encodes CASSLVLAGKTDTQYF. The entire variable domain, with the rest obtained from reference TRBV5-1 and TRBJ2-3, is as follows: KAGVTQTPRYLIKTRGQQVTLSCSPISGHRSVSWYQQTPGQGLQFLFEYFSETQRNKGNFPGRFSGRQFSNSRSEMNVSTLELGDSALYLCASSLVLAGKTDTQYFGPGTRLTVL.

This clone has only a few counts. CDR3 coding DNA: TGCGCCAGCAGCCTCGAGGGAGACTATGGCTACACCTTC. This sequence encodes CASSLEGDYGYTF. J is TRBJ1-2 and V is TRBV5-1, with D unresolved. The CDR3 consists of 13 residues. Germline values: CDR1 SGHRS, CDR2 YFSETQ. Trimming left V 4 bases short and J 3 bases short, with 10 bases between.

V is TRBV28 and J is TRBJ1-5; TRBD1 is a possible D gene (6 bases). The CDR3 consists of 15 residues. With 10 bases removed from V and 3 bases from J, the gap between germline ends came to 19 bases. CDR1 MDHEN and CDR2 SYDVKM come from the germline V gene. CDR3 nucleotide sequence: TGTGCCACCAGGAGTGTACAGGGCCACAATCAGCCCCAGCATTTT. As protein: CATRSVQGHNQPQHF.

The chain uses TRBV25-1 and TRBJ1-4; TRBD1 is a possible D gene (5 bases). Germline values: CDR1 MGHDK, CDR2 SYGVNS. The ends were cut back, 3 bases at V and 0 bases at J, with 14 bases in the middle. The CDR3 contains 17 residues. The CDR3 sequence is CASSETVPSATNEKLFF. For the CDR3, the DNA is TGTGCCAGCAGTGAGACAGTTCCTTCTGCAACTAATGAAAAACTGTTTTTT.

This clone was seen a handful of times. The rearrangement uses TRBV19 and TRBJ2-4; 9 bases agree with TRBD1. Germline CDR1 and CDR2: LNHDA and SQIVND (reference sequence). CDR3 length: 16 residues. Trimming at V came to 6 bases and at J to 1 base, leaving 7 bases not matched to a gene. The CDR3 protein is CASRGTGREAKNIQYF. In nucleotides, the CDR3 is TGTGCCAGTAGGGGGACAGGGCGCGAGGCCAAAAACATTCAGTACTTC.

J is TRBJ2-1 and V is TRBV6-6, with 8 bases identical to TRBD1. The CDR3 runs 14 residues. Germline V CDR1 and CDR2: MNHNY, SVGAGI (reference sequence). The ends lost 6 bases at V and 7 bases at J; junction bases unmatched: 8. This CDR3 reads CASSSRQGTNEQFF. DNA of the CDR3: TGTGCCAGCAGCTCCCGACAGGGGACGAATGAGCAGTTCTTC.